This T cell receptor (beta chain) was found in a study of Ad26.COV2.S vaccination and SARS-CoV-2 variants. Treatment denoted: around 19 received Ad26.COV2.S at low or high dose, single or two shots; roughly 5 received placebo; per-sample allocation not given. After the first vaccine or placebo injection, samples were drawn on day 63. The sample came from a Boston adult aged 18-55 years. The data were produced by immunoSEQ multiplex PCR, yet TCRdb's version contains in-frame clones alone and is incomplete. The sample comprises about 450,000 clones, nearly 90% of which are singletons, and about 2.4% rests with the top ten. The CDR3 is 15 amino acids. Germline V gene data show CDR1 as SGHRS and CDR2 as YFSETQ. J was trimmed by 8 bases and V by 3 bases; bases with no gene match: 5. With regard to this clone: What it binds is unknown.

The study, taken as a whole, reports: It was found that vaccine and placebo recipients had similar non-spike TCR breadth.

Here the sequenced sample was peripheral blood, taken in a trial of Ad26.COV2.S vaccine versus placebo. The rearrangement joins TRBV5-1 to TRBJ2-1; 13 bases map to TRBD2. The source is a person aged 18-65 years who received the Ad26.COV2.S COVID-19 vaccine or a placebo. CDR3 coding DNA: TGCGCCAGCAGCTCGACTAGCGGGAGGATCGATGAGCAGTTCTTC. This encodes CASSSTSGRIDEQFF.